This T cell receptor (beta chain) comes out of a study of T cells in Graves' hyperthyroidism and ophthalmopathy. The CDR3 is made up of 15 amino acids. V gave up 5 bases and J gave up 2 bases, with 18 bases separating them. Germline V gene lookup returns CDR1 SQVTM and CDR2 ANQGSEA. This clonotype was counted at least ten times. Amplified TCR beta CDR3 regions came from RNA transcripts. The HTBI primer set drove a first-round RT-PCR of the TCR CDR3. MiXCR, run by TCRdb on the multiplex PCR reads, gives a single entry per CDR3 protein. The sample shows some 150,000 distinct CDR3 sequences, approximately 24% of them seen only once.

The rearrangement joins TRBV29-1 to TRBJ1-1, with D perhaps matching TRBD1 (5 bases). Sequences were obtained from blood. The sequence was collected from a woman aged 50 to 60 with Graves' hyperthyroidism that later progressed to Graves' ophthalmopathy. As DNA, the CDR3 is TGCAGCGTTTGCGCGCGGGAGGGACGCAACACTGAAGCTTTCTTT. Translation: CSVCAREGRNTEAFF.